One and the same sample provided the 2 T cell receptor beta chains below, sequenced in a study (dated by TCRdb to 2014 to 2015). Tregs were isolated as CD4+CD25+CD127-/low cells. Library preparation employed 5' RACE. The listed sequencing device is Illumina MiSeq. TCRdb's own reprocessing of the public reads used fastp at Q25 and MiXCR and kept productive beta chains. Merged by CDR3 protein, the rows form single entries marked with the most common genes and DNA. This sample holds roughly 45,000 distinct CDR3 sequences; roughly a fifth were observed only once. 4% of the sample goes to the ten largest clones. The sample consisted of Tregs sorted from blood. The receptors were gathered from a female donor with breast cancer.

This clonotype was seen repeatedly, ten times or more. CDR3 sequence: CASSLPAELGYGYTF. The CDR3, as DNA: TGTGCCAGCAGCTTACCGGCGGAGTTGGGCTATGGCTACACCTTC. The rearrangement joins TRBV5-4 to TRBJ1-2; D is undetermined. The CDR3 is 15 amino acids. Trimming cost V 2 bases and J 4 bases, with 15 bases left between them. Germline lookup yields CDR1 SGHNT and CDR2 YYREEE (reference sequence). The full variable domain, with the rest looked up from reference TRBV5-4 and TRBJ1-2, is ETGVTQSPTHLIKTRGQQVTLRCSSQSGHNTVSWYQQALGQGPQFIFQYYREEENGRGNFPPRFSGLQFPNYSSELNVNALELDDSALYLCASSLPAELGYGYTFGSGTRLTVV.

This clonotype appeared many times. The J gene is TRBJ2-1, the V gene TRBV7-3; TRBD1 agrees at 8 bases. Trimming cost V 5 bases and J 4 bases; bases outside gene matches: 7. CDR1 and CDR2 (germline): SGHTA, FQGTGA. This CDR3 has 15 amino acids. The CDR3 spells CASSPTGAPYNEQFF. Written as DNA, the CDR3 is TGTGCCAGCAGCCCGACAGGGGCCCCGTACAATGAGCAGTTCTTC.